In its sample, the clone carrying this T cell receptor beta chain was seen many times. The junction had 11 bases not matched to a gene; V was cut back by 6 bases and J by 4 bases. The CDR3 loop spans 16 amino acids. RNA transcripts provided the source from which TCR beta CDR3 regions were amplified. TCR CDR3 regions were first amplified by RT-PCR with HTBI primers. TCRdb used MiXCR to reprocess the multiplex PCR reads, holding one entry per CDR3 protein. Among about 500,000 distinct CDR3 sequences listed, 14% were seen once. The sample is drawn from a study of T cells in Graves' hyperthyroidism and ophthalmopathy.

This TCR derives from a woman aged 18-29 years with Graves' hyperthyroidism. The sequencing input was blood. This chain connects TRBV12-3 or TRBV12-4 to TRBJ2-1, with 8 bases lining up with TRBD2. The CDR3 reads CASRPPGLAGYNEQFF. For the CDR3, the DNA is TGTGCCAGCAGACCCCCGGGGCTAGCGGGTTACAATGAGCAGTTCTTC.